The rows below give T cell receptor beta chains drawn from one sample of a study of cytomegalovirus exposure and HLA in healthy donors. Some clones are missing from TCRdb's copy, which holds only in-frame ones; the method was immunoSEQ multiplex PCR. The sample consists of some 120,000 clones, about 80% of them appearing once. Specimen: PBMCs. The receptor source for this set is a man aged 18 to 35 in good health and CMV-seronegative. CDR3s include the opening cysteine and the closing phenylalanine or tryptophan. The D gene is left open where the match is weak. Only part of the rows carry a size: once, few, many, or a class if the clone is expanded.

abundance: NA
d_gene: NA
j_gene: TRBJ1-2
v_gene: TRBV7-9
CDR3aa: CASSFGRRGYGYTF
CDR3nt: TGTGCCAGCAGCTTCGGGAGACGTGGCTATGGCTACACCTTC

abundance: NA
d_gene: TRBD1
j_gene: TRBJ1-4
v_gene: TRBV19
CDR3aa: CASSIHRGSEKLFF
CDR3nt: TGTGCCAGTAGTATTCACAGGGGAAGTGAAAAACTGTTTTTT

abundance: NA
d_gene: NA
j_gene: TRBJ2-3
v_gene: TRBV6-4
CDR3aa: CASSDSIQGSSDTQYF
CDR3nt: TGTGCCAGCAGTGACTCAATCCAGGGGTCCTCAGATACGCAGTATTTT

abundance: NA
d_gene: TRBD2
j_gene: TRBJ2-5
v_gene: TRBV19
CDR3aa: CASSILDGGKETQYF
CDR3nt: TGTGCCAGTAGTATACTTGACGGGGGGAAAGAGACCCAGTACTTC

abundance: NA
d_gene: NA
j_gene: TRBJ2-1
v_gene: TRBV7-3
CDR3aa: CASSPRPSGDNEQFF
CDR3nt: TGTGCCAGCAGCCCAAGGCCGAGCGGAGACAATGAGCAGTTCTTC

abundance: NA
d_gene: NA
j_gene: TRBJ2-3
v_gene: TRBV6-4
CDR3aa: CASSDGSYTDTQYF
CDR3nt: TGTGCCAGCAGTGACGGGAGTTACACAGATACGCAGTATTTT

abundance: NA
d_gene: NA
j_gene: TRBJ2-3
v_gene: TRBV28
CDR3aa: CASSLGRDTQYF
CDR3nt: TGTGCCAGCAGTTTGGGGAGAGATACGCAGTATTTT

abundance: few
d_gene: TRBD1
j_gene: TRBJ1-4
v_gene: TRBV6-5
CDR3aa: CASSYSPDREEKLFF
CDR3nt: TGTGCCAGCAGTTACTCCCCGGACAGGGAGGAAAAACTGTTTTTT

abundance: NA
d_gene: TRBD1
j_gene: TRBJ1-5
v_gene: TRBV4-1
CDR3aa: CASSQRRTGVDQPQHF
CDR3nt: TGCGCCAGCAGCCAGAGGAGGACAGGGGTAGATCAGCCCCAGCATTTT

abundance: few
d_gene: NA
j_gene: TRBJ2-5
v_gene: TRBV7-7
CDR3aa: CASSLSSGVGGETQYF
CDR3nt: TGTGCTAGCAGCTTATCCTCAGGGGTAGGGGGAGAGACCCAGTACTTC

abundance: NA
d_gene: NA
j_gene: TRBJ2-1
v_gene: TRBV5-1
CDR3aa: CASSPGLYNEQLF
CDR3nt: TGCGCCAGCAGCCCCGGACTTTACAATGAGCAGCTCTTC

abundance: few
d_gene: NA
j_gene: TRBJ2-1
v_gene: TRBV6-1
CDR3aa: CASSPDRRYFSTQFF
CDR3nt: TGTGCCAGCAGCCCCGACAGGAGGTACTTTTCGACGCAGTTCTTC

abundance: NA
d_gene: NA
j_gene: TRBJ2-3
v_gene: TRBV6-5
CDR3aa: CASSLLDTQYF
CDR3nt: TGTGCCAGCAGTTTATTAGATACGCAGTATTTT

abundance: once
d_gene: NA
j_gene: TRBJ2-1
v_gene: TRBV30
CDR3aa: CAWSEEPAYNEQFF
CDR3nt: TGTGCCTGGAGTGAGGAGCCCGCCTACAATGAGCAGTTCTTC

abundance: NA
d_gene: NA
j_gene: TRBJ2-5
v_gene: TRBV7-7
CDR3aa: CASSLASHSYQETQYF
CDR3nt: TGTGCCAGCAGCTTGGCTAGCCACTCGTACCAAGAGACCCAGTACTTC

abundance: NA
d_gene: TRBD2
j_gene: TRBJ2-3
v_gene: TRBV7-6
CDR3aa: CASSSLAGGSRTDTQYF
CDR3nt: TGTGCCAGCAGCTCGCTAGCGGGAGGGTCCCGCACAGATACGCAGTATTTT

abundance: NA
d_gene: NA
j_gene: TRBJ1-3
v_gene: TRBV18
CDR3aa: CASSFRTDQLGNTIYF
CDR3nt: TGTGCCAGCTCATTTAGGACAGACCAGCTGGGAAACACCATATATTTT

abundance: NA
d_gene: TRBD1
j_gene: TRBJ1-5
v_gene: TRBV2
CDR3aa: CASSPTQGGGQPQHF
CDR3nt: TGTGCCAGCAGTCCTACCCAAGGGGGCGGACAGCCCCAGCATTTT

abundance: NA
d_gene: TRBD2
j_gene: TRBJ2-3
v_gene: TRBV7-3
CDR3aa: CASSNSGPRTDTQYF
CDR3nt: TGTGCCAGCAGCAATAGCGGGCCTCGCACAGATACGCAGTATTTT

abundance: NA
d_gene: NA
j_gene: TRBJ2-3
v_gene: TRBV15
CDR3aa: CATSRPAGSVSTDTQYF
CDR3nt: TGTGCCACCAGCAGACCCGCCGGGTCCGTAAGCACAGATACGCAGTATTTT

abundance: NA
d_gene: TRBD2
j_gene: TRBJ2-5
v_gene: TRBV18
CDR3aa: CASSRGLAEETQYF
CDR3nt: TGTGCCAGCTCACGAGGACTAGCGGAAGAGACCCAGTACTTC

abundance: NA
d_gene: TRBD2
j_gene: TRBJ2-5
v_gene: TRBV7-2
CDR3aa: CASSLVSGPASETQYF
CDR3nt: TGTGCCAGCAGCTTAGTTAGCGGGCCCGCCAGTGAGACCCAGTACTTC

abundance: NA
d_gene: TRBD1
j_gene: TRBJ2-7
v_gene: TRBV27
CDR3aa: CASSFSDRGGYEQYF
CDR3nt: TGTGCCAGCAGTTTTAGCGACAGGGGCGGCTACGAGCAGTACTTC

abundance: NA
d_gene: NA
j_gene: TRBJ2-5
v_gene: TRBV5-1
CDR3aa: CASSFGQGGQETQYF
CDR3nt: TGCGCCAGCAGCTTCGGCCAGGGAGGTCAAGAGACCCAGTACTTC

abundance: NA
d_gene: TRBD1
j_gene: TRBJ1-2
v_gene: TRBV28
CDR3aa: CASSLSGTGDYGYTF
CDR3nt: TGTGCCAGCAGTTTATCCGGGACAGGGGACTATGGCTACACCTTC

abundance: NA
d_gene: TRBD2
j_gene: TRBJ2-1
v_gene: TRBV11-2
CDR3aa: CASSQIRGQGLAGVNEQFF
CDR3nt: TGTGCCAGCAGCCAGATAAGGGGCCAGGGACTAGCGGGCGTCAATGAGCAGTTCTTC

abundance: NA
d_gene: NA
j_gene: TRBJ1-2
v_gene: TRBV28
CDR3aa: CASSLGRGYTF
CDR3nt: TGTGCCAGCAGTTTAGGGCGCGGCTACACCTTC

abundance: NA
d_gene: NA
j_gene: TRBJ1-5
v_gene: TRBV4-1
CDR3aa: CASSPPGGSNQPQHF
CDR3nt: TGCGCCAGCAGCCCGCCGGGGGGTAGCAATCAGCCCCAGCATTTT

abundance: NA
d_gene: NA
j_gene: TRBJ1-1
v_gene: TRBV5-5
CDR3aa: CASSLGVSTEAFF
CDR3nt: TGTGCCAGCAGCTTAGGGGTGAGCACTGAAGCTTTCTTT

abundance: NA
d_gene: NA
j_gene: TRBJ2-7
v_gene: TRBV5-4
CDR3aa: CAISGAPEAYEQYF
CDR3nt: TGTGCCATCTCAGGGGCCCCAGAGGCCTACGAGCAGTACTTC

abundance: few
d_gene: NA
j_gene: TRBJ1-1
v_gene: TRBV27
CDR3aa: CASSEYSAGKNEAFF
CDR3nt: TGTGCCAGCAGTGAGTATTCGGCAGGGAAGAATGAAGCTTTCTTT

abundance: once
d_gene: NA
j_gene: TRBJ2-7
v_gene: TRBV28
CDR3aa: CASTDPRDYEQYF
CDR3nt: TGTGCCAGCACCGACCCCCGGGACTACGAGCAGTACTTC

abundance: NA
d_gene: NA
j_gene: TRBJ1-1
v_gene: TRBV28
CDR3aa: CASSSWTTVNTEAFF
CDR3nt: TGTGCCAGCAGTTCATGGACAACCGTGAACACTGAAGCTTTCTTT

abundance: few
d_gene: TRBD1
j_gene: TRBJ1-3
v_gene: TRBV6-5
CDR3aa: CASSTTGGSGNTIYF
CDR3nt: TGTGCCAGCAGTACAACAGGGGGCTCTGGAAACACCATATATTTT

abundance: once
d_gene: TRBD1
j_gene: TRBJ1-4
v_gene: TRBV28
CDR3aa: CASTLRDRREKLFF
CDR3nt: TGTGCCAGCACCCTCCGGGACAGGCGCGAAAAACTGTTTTTT

abundance: NA
d_gene: NA
j_gene: TRBJ2-3
v_gene: TRBV7-8
CDR3aa: CASSIDSSTDTQYF
CDR3nt: TGTGCCAGCAGCATAGACAGTAGCACAGATACGCAGTATTTT

abundance: NA
d_gene: TRBD2
j_gene: TRBJ2-2
v_gene: TRBV5-4
CDR3aa: CASSPRLAGAGELFF
CDR3nt: TGTGCCAGCAGCCCTAGACTAGCGGGAGCCGGGGAGCTGTTTTTT

abundance: NA
d_gene: NA
j_gene: TRBJ1-5
v_gene: TRBV27
CDR3aa: CASSTLGNQPQHF
CDR3nt: TGTGCCAGCAGTACCCTAGGCAATCAGCCCCAGCATTTT

abundance: NA
d_gene: NA
j_gene: TRBJ1-1
v_gene: TRBV7-3
CDR3aa: CASSPLYTEAFF
CDR3nt: TGTGCCAGCAGCCCCCTCTACACTGAAGCTTTCTTT

abundance: few
d_gene: TRBD2
j_gene: TRBJ2-1
v_gene: TRBV5-6
CDR3aa: CASSIGLAGVSNEQFF
CDR3nt: TGTGCCAGCAGCATCGGACTAGCGGGAGTGAGCAATGAGCAGTTCTTC

abundance: NA
d_gene: NA
j_gene: TRBJ1-5
v_gene: TRBV6-1
CDR3aa: CASSELRHVYSNQPQHF
CDR3nt: TGTGCCAGCAGTGAGTTAAGACACGTCTATAGCAATCAGCCCCAGCATTTT

abundance: NA
d_gene: TRBD2
j_gene: TRBJ2-2
v_gene: TRBV11-3
CDR3aa: CASSSSGTTNTGELFF
CDR3nt: TGTGCCAGCAGCTCGTCCGGGACTACGAACACCGGGGAGCTGTTTTTT

abundance: NA
d_gene: NA
j_gene: TRBJ2-2
v_gene: TRBV28
CDR3aa: CASSFGSLNTGELFF
CDR3nt: TGTGCCAGCAGTTTTGGCTCCTTGAACACCGGGGAGCTGTTTTTT

abundance: NA
d_gene: TRBD2
j_gene: TRBJ2-1
v_gene: TRBV5-1
CDR3aa: CASSFGTRSSNEQFF
CDR3nt: TGCGCCAGCAGCTTCGGGACTAGATCCTCCAATGAGCAGTTCTTC

abundance: few
d_gene: NA
j_gene: TRBJ1-4
v_gene: TRBV27
CDR3aa: CASSSLNEKLFF
CDR3nt: TGTGCCAGCAGTTCCCTAAATGAAAAACTGTTTTTT

abundance: NA
d_gene: TRBD1
j_gene: TRBJ2-2
v_gene: TRBV19
CDR3aa: CASQSYQQGTNTGELFF
CDR3nt: TGTGCCAGTCAATCTTATCAACAGGGGACGAACACCGGGGAGCTGTTTTTT

abundance: NA
d_gene: NA
j_gene: TRBJ1-5
v_gene: TRBV9
CDR3aa: CASSVRHIGAARYSNQPQHF
CDR3nt: TGTGCCAGCAGCGTACGACATATAGGGGCAGCGAGATATAGCAATCAGCCCCAGCATTTT

abundance: few
d_gene: NA
j_gene: TRBJ1-5
v_gene: TRBV5-1
CDR3aa: CASTQLGGVNQPQHF
CDR3nt: TGCGCCAGCACCCAGTTAGGGGGAGTAAATCAGCCCCAGCATTTT

abundance: NA
d_gene: NA
j_gene: TRBJ1-5
v_gene: TRBV4-1
CDR3aa: CASSHPGNQPQHF
CDR3nt: TGCGCCAGCAGCCACCCAGGCAATCAGCCCCAGCATTTT

abundance: NA
d_gene: TRBD1
j_gene: TRBJ1-1
v_gene: TRBV29-1
CDR3aa: CSVVRDRKNTEAFF
CDR3nt: TGCAGCGTCGTTCGGGACAGGAAGAACACTGAAGCTTTCTTT

abundance: NA
d_gene: NA
j_gene: TRBJ1-6
v_gene: TRBV6-5
CDR3aa: CASSTTGYSPLHF
CDR3nt: TGTGCCAGCAGTACGACAGGTTATTCACCCCTCCACTTT

abundance: NA
d_gene: NA
j_gene: TRBJ2-3
v_gene: TRBV5-1
CDR3aa: CATARWEIGPDTQYF
CDR3nt: TGCGCCACGGCCCGGTGGGAGATCGGCCCAGATACGCAGTATTTT

abundance: NA
d_gene: NA
j_gene: TRBJ2-1
v_gene: TRBV6-6
CDR3aa: CASSYSWSDEQFF
CDR3nt: TGTGCCAGCAGTTACTCGTGGTCGGATGAGCAGTTCTTC